The T cell receptor beta chain described here comes from a study of blood T cell repertoires in COVID-19. Overall study: Acute and convalescent COVID-19 specimens originated in the United States, Italy and Spain. Sample material is recorded as cDNA or gDNA derived from T cells, B-cell-depleted T cells, or PBMCs.

As handled by the study authors: Amplified reference gene primers provided the basis for estimating nucleated cell counts. The assay was immunoSEQ multiplex PCR, and TCRdb's table has in-frame clones only and misses some. The D gene and trimming were derived from the DNA, and the V and J assignments and clone size from that table. The sample has more than 45,000 clones; 87% are singletons. The J segment lost 3 bases and the V segment lost 1 base, leaving 5 bases of the junction unmatched. Germline CDR1 SGHTA, CDR2 FQGNSA. This CDR3 contains 15 residues. This TCR was recovered from a human donor with active COVID-19. The donor label of this sample is uncertain. This sequence joins TRBV7-2 and TRBJ2-7, with TRBD2 matching over 8 bases. Sequencing input: peripheral blood. This CDR3 reads CASSLGFAGGYEQYF. DNA for the CDR3: TGTGCCAGCAGCTTAGGGTTTGCGGGGGGCTACGAGCAGTACTTC.